Listed below are T cell receptor beta chains from one sample, sequenced in a study of blood T cell repertoires in COVID-19. Repertoires were generated with immunoSEQ multiplex PCR, while TCRdb's copy carries only in-frame clones and drops some. The data contain approximately 130,000 clones, around 86% of them singletons. Sequences were obtained from peripheral blood. These receptors all stem from a woman aged 45 to 65 who had recovered from COVID-19. The CDR3 runs from the conserved cysteine through the conserved F or W. The D gene is left open where the match is weak. Clone size appears in some rows only: once, few, many, or a class for an expanded clone.

CDR3 DNA	CDR3 protein	D gene	V gene	J gene	clone size
TGTGCCAGCAGCGTAGCCGTGACAGGGCGGGGAAACACCATATATTTT	CASSVAVTGRGNTIYF	TRBD1	TRBV9	TRBJ1-3	NA
TGCAGTGCTAGTTCGGGGACAGGGGTCGGCTACACCTTC	CSASSGTGVGYTF	TRBD1	TRBV20-1	TRBJ1-2	NA
TGTGCTAGTAGCCGGGACTACGAGACCCAGTACTTC	CASSRDYETQYF	TRBD2	TRBV12-5	TRBJ2-5	NA
TGTGCCAGCATGCGACAGGCCCAAGAGACCCAGTACTTC	CASMRQAQETQYF	NA	TRBV12-3/TRBV12-4	TRBJ2-5	NA
TGTGCCTGGAGCGACAGCACTAATGAAAAACTGTTTTTT	CAWSDSTNEKLFF	NA	TRBV30	TRBJ1-4	NA
TGCGCCAGCAGCTTGGATTGGGGGCTGGATCAGCCCCAGCATTTT	CASSLDWGLDQPQHF	NA	TRBV5-1	TRBJ1-5	NA
TGTGCCAGCAGCCGAGGGACAGGGAACGAGCAGTACTTC	CASSRGTGNEQYF	TRBD1	TRBV7-8	TRBJ2-7	NA
TGTGCCAGCAGCGAGGGACAGGTCTACGAGCAGTACTTC	CASSEGQVYEQYF	TRBD1	TRBV11-1	TRBJ2-7	NA
TGCGCCAGCAGCCCGGGGCGGGAGGGCTACACCGGGGAGCTGTTTTTT	CASSPGREGYTGELFF	TRBD2	TRBV5-1	TRBJ2-2	NA
TGTGCCAGCTCACCCGTCGGGAGGAACTATGGCTACACCTTC	CASSPVGRNYGYTF	NA	TRBV18	TRBJ1-2	few
TGTGCCAGCAGCCGAGGGACAGGGGGCACCCATGAAGCTTTCTTT	CASSRGTGGTHEAFF	TRBD1	TRBV7-9	TRBJ1-1	NA
TGTGCCACCAGTGATAGCAGGGGGAGTGGGGATACGCAGTATTTT	CATSDSRGSGDTQYF	TRBD1	TRBV24-1	TRBJ2-3	NA
TGTGCCAGCCGAGGGACTAGCGTTTTGTCCGGGGAGCTGTTTTTT	CASRGTSVLSGELFF	TRBD2	TRBV7-9	TRBJ2-2	NA
TGTGCCAGCAGCGGTAGCGGGGGGGCTGACGACGGGGAGCTGTTTTTT	CASSGSGGADDGELFF	TRBD2	TRBV7-9	TRBJ2-2	NA
TGCAGCGTTGATTCCGGGAGTGAAAAACTGTTTTTT	CSVDSGSEKLFF	NA	TRBV29-1	TRBJ1-4	NA
TGCGCCAGCAGCATAATCAACCGGGTCGCGAACACCGGGGAGCTGTTTTTT	CASSIINRVANTGELFF	NA	TRBV5-1	TRBJ2-2	NA
TGTGCCAGCAGATCTCCGGGACAGCTAAGTTCACCCCTCCACTTT	CASRSPGQLSSPLHF	TRBD1	TRBV11-2	TRBJ1-6	NA
TGTGCCAGCAGCTTGGTGACTTCTGGAAACACCATATATTTT	CASSLVTSGNTIYF	NA	TRBV5-5	TRBJ1-3	NA
TGTGCCACCAGTGATAGGACTACCCAAGAGACCCAGTACTTC	CATSDRTTQETQYF	NA	TRBV24-1	TRBJ2-5	NA
TGCGCCAGCAGCCGCAGACAGGTAAAGTTCTTC	CASSRRQVKFF	NA	TRBV4-1	TRBJ2-1	NA
TGTGCCAGCAGCCGAGACCCGAGCTCCTACGAGCAGTACTTC	CASSRDPSSYEQYF	NA	TRBV7-8	TRBJ2-7	NA
TGTGCCAGCAGCCGACCAACAGGGGTCGCTGAAGCTTTCTTT	CASSRPTGVAEAFF	TRBD1	TRBV28	TRBJ1-1	NA
TGTGCCAGCAGTACCGGGACATGGGAAAAACTGTTTTTT	CASSTGTWEKLFF	NA	TRBV27	TRBJ1-4	NA
TGTGCCACCAGCAGAGATCGGGGACTGGGCGAGCAGTACTTC	CATSRDRGLGEQYF	NA	TRBV15	TRBJ2-7	few
TGTGCCAGCAGTGAATGGGCAAAAGCTAACTATGGCTACACCTTC	CASSEWAKANYGYTF	NA	TRBV6-1	TRBJ1-2	NA
TGTGCCAGCAGCTTAGGCGGAGCGGGAGCGGATGAGCAGTTCTTC	CASSLGGAGADEQFF	TRBD2	TRBV11-3	TRBJ2-1	NA
TGTGCCTGGAGTGGGGCCAGGGGGTACTATGGCTACACCTTC	CAWSGARGYYGYTF	TRBD1	TRBV30	TRBJ1-2	NA
TGTGCCAGCAGTGAATACAGGAACATGAACACTGAAGCTTTCTTT	CASSEYRNMNTEAFF	NA	TRBV6-1	TRBJ1-1	NA
TGCGCCAGCAGCTGGGACAGCCAGTCCACTGAAGCTTTCTTT	CASSWDSQSTEAFF	TRBD1	TRBV5-1	TRBJ1-1	NA
TGTGCCAGCTCAACAGGACAAGCTAACACTGAAGCTTTCTTT	CASSTGQANTEAFF	NA	TRBV18	TRBJ1-1	NA
TGTGCCAGCAGTTTAAGCCATGAGCAGTTCTTC	CASSLSHEQFF	NA	TRBV12-3/TRBV12-4	TRBJ2-1	NA
TGTGCCAGCAGCCAGTCCTGGGCGGGAGGGGCCTACGAGCAGTACTTC	CASSQSWAGGAYEQYF	TRBD2	TRBV3-1/TRBV3-2	TRBJ2-7	NA
TGTGCCAGCAGTCTCCGTTTAATTGCTGAAGCTTTCTTT	CASSLRLIAEAFF	NA	TRBV12-3/TRBV12-4	TRBJ1-1	NA
TGTGCCAGCAGCCAACAGGGGTCGTCCTACAATGAGCAGTTCTTC	CASSQQGSSYNEQFF	TRBD1	TRBV7-2	TRBJ2-1	NA
TGTGCCAGTAGTTTTCAGGGAGGTACTGAAGCTTTCTTT	CASSFQGGTEAFF	NA	TRBV19	TRBJ1-1	once
TGCGCCAGCCGGACACCCACGAGCACTGAAGCTTTCTTT	CASRTPTSTEAFF	NA	TRBV5-1	TRBJ1-1	NA
TGTGCCAGCAGCCTACCTGCAGGCTGGGGCTGGCGGGCTTTCTTT	CASSLPAGWGWRAFF	NA	TRBV21-1	TRBJ1-1	NA
TGTGCCTGGGAGACAGGGGGATCGGAGACCCAGTACTTC	CAWETGGSETQYF	TRBD1	TRBV30	TRBJ2-5	NA
TGCAGTGCCCATCGCCCGACAGGCTACACCTTC	CSAHRPTGYTF	NA	TRBV20-1	TRBJ1-2	NA
TGTGCCAGCAGTTCACCTCCCACAAGATCCTACGAGCAGTACTTC	CASSSPPTRSYEQYF	NA	TRBV6-6	TRBJ2-7	once
TGCGCCAGCAGCCCCGGACAGGGTGGGATTTTCGCGCAGTACTTC	CASSPGQGGIFAQYF	TRBD1	TRBV4-1	TRBJ2-7	NA
TGCAGCGTGGGTACAGGGGAAACTGAAGCTTTCTTT	CSVGTGETEAFF	TRBD1	TRBV29-1	TRBJ1-1	NA
TGTGCCAGCAGTCCCGACAGGGGGGATTTGCCCCAGTACTTC	CASSPDRGDLPQYF	TRBD1	TRBV5-6	TRBJ2-5	NA
TGTGCCAGCAGCCCAACCCGGGATAGCGGATCCTACGAGCAGTACTTC	CASSPTRDSGSYEQYF	NA	TRBV7-2	TRBJ2-7	NA
TGTGCCAGCAGCTTGGCAGGGGGCAACTATGGCTACACCTTC	CASSLAGGNYGYTF	TRBD1	TRBV7-2	TRBJ1-2	NA
TGTGCCAGCAGCCAGCGGACAGGGGGCTGGGGCTACACCTTC	CASSQRTGGWGYTF	TRBD1	TRBV14	TRBJ1-2	few
TGCGCCAGCAGCTTGGCCGCGAATGAGCAGTTCTTC	CASSLAANEQFF	NA	TRBV5-1	TRBJ2-1	NA
TGTGCCAGCAGCTTAACTCCCTGGTCGGGACTAGCAACCCTCACAGATACGCAGTATTTT	CASSLTPWSGLATLTDTQYF	TRBD2	TRBV7-3	TRBJ2-3	NA
TGTGCCAGCAGTGGTTCAGGGGTGGGGGTCACTGAAGCTTTCTTT	CASSGSGVGVTEAFF	NA	TRBV2	TRBJ1-1	once
TGCGCCAGCAGCTTGGCCGGAACAGTCAGGGATGGACATTCACCCCTCCACTTT	CASSLAGTVRDGHSPLHF	NA	TRBV5-1	TRBJ1-6	NA